The 32 T cell receptor beta chains presented below share a single source sample, sequenced in a study of a mutant IDH1 vaccine in newly diagnosed glioma. Their target antigens are unknown. The time point was: week 11, during vaccination. Each dose delivered 300 ug of mutant IDH1 20-mer peptide subcutaneously with imiquimod. The assay was immunoSEQ multiplex PCR, and TCRdb's table has in-frame clones only and misses some. The sample carries about 120,000 clones, about 80% recorded once. This sample comprised PBMCs, obtained from a glioma patient whose treatment included an IDH1 peptide vaccine. The receptors here all came from a man aged 35-49 years with glioma.

The V call is TRBV15, the J call TRBJ2-2; 8 nucleotides match TRBD2. Germline-derived CDR1 and CDR2 are LNHNV and YYDKDF (reference sequence). The V segment lost 1 base and the J segment 4 bases; nucleotides outside the gene matches: 5. The CDR3 is made up of 16 amino acids. CDR3 loop: CATSRAFGGATGELFF. In nucleotides, the CDR3 is TGTGCCACCAGCAGAGCGTTCGGGGGGGCCACCGGGGAGCTGTTTTTT.

This clone showed up just once. This chain connects TRBV7-9 to TRBJ2-1; D is uncertain. Germline loops: CDR1 SEHNR, CDR2 FQNEAQ (reference sequence). V was clipped by 4 bases and J by 7 bases, with 8 bases between them. This CDR3 comprises 12 residues. The DNA for the CDR3 is TGTGCCAGCAGCTCCTCCGGGAATGAGCAGTTCTTC. Amino acid sequence: CASSSSGNEQFF.

This clone was seen just once. V usage is TRBV5-6 and J usage is TRBJ2-7; 7 bases align to TRBD1. From germline, CDR1 is SGHDT and CDR2 YYEEEE. This CDR3 contains 14 residues. V gave up 3 bases and J gave up 6 bases; unmatched junction bases: 9. As DNA, the CDR3 is TGTGCCAGCAGCTGGCGGACAGGATTTGGCGAGCAGTACTTC. It specifies CASSWRTGFGEQYF.

Written as DNA, the CDR3 is TGTGCCAGCAGCCCCCGACAGGGCGAGAGTAATTCACCCCTCCACTTT. Its protein product is CASSPRQGESNSPLHF. The chain recombines TRBV7-9 with TRBJ1-6; 7 positions match TRBD1. Losses at the gene ends were 5 bases for V and 6 bases for J; bases not matched to a gene: 10. CDR3 length: 16 residues. CDR1 and CDR2 (germline): SEHNR, FQNEAQ (reference sequence).

The V gene is TRBV28, the J gene TRBJ2-3, with D possibly being TRBD2 (5 bases). The CDR3 extends over 12 amino acids. The V gene lost 6 bases and the J gene lost 4 bases, with 8 bases spanning the gap. Per the germline V gene, CDR1 is MDHEN and CDR2 is SYDVKM. CDR3 in DNA: TGTGCCAGCAGCGAGGGATCAGATACGCAGTATTTT. Its protein product is CASSEGSDTQYF. Variable domain in full (rest from reference TRBV28 and TRBJ2-3): DVKVTQSSRYLVKRTGEKVFLECVQDMDHENMFWYRQDPGLGLRLIYFSYDVKMKEKGDIPEGYSVSREKKERFSLILESASTNQTSMYLCASSEGSDTQYFGPGTRLTVL.

This sequence joins TRBV30 and TRBJ2-5; D not certain. The better agreement between TRBJ2-7 and the DNA end casts doubt on the J call. The CDR3 spans 12 residues. The germline V gene has CDR1 GTSNPN and CDR2 SVGIG (reference sequence). CDR3 loop: CAWSRDSYEQYF. The CDR3 DNA is TGTGCCTGGAGCCGTGATTCCTACGAGCAGTACTTC.

The CDR3 bases are TGTGCCAGCAGCTTCTCCGGGACAGGGGCCTATGGCTACACCTTC. It codes for CASSFSGTGAYGYTF. The chain combines TRBV5-4 with TRBJ1-2; the match to TRBD1 covers 10 bases. Germline V gene data show CDR1 as SGHNT and CDR2 as YYREEE (reference sequence). The CDR3 is 15 residues long. V was pared by 2 bases and J by 4 bases, with 5 bases of the junction left unmatched.

This rearrangement joins TRBV7-2 to TRBJ2-1, with 10 bases that match TRBD1. The CDR3 sequence is 16 residues long. Looked up from germline, CDR1 is SGHTA and CDR2 is FQGNSA. Losses at the gene ends were 4 bases for V and 7 bases for J; bases not matched to a gene: 10. The CDR3 sequence is CASSYPTGTGVNEQFF. CDR3 bases: TGTGCCAGCAGCTACCCAACCGGGACAGGGGTGAATGAGCAGTTCTTC.

V usage is TRBV6-5 and J usage is TRBJ1-2; D unresolved. Trimming removed 2 bases at V and 0 bases at J, with 4 bases between. Germline V gene data show CDR1 as MNHEY and CDR2 as SVGAGI. CDR3 length: 13 residues. The CDR3 here is CASSYEANYGYTF. The CDR3 coding sequence is TGTGCCAGCAGTTACGAGGCTAACTATGGCTACACCTTC.

The rearrangement joins TRBV9 to TRBJ2-7, with TRBD2 identical over 11 bases. CDR1 and CDR2 (germline): SGDLS, YYNGEE. This CDR3 is 13 amino acids long. After removal of 4 bases from V and 4 bases from J, the junction contained 1 base not matched to a gene. In DNA form, the CDR3 reads TGTGCCAGCAGCTTAGCGGGAGGGTACGAGCAGTACTTC. Translation gives CASSLAGGYEQYF.

This clone is medium-sized. This chain joins TRBV30 and TRBJ2-7, with D hard to call. Germline V gives CDR1 GTSNPN, CDR2 SVGIG (reference sequence). This CDR3 has 11 amino acids. Trimming shortened V by 4 bases and J by 4 bases, and 8 bases separated the two germline ends. CDR3 bases: TGTGCCTGGAAACAAGCTTACGAGCAGTACTTC. Translated: CAWKQAYEQYF.

V is TRBV2 and J is TRBJ1-5; 8 bases align to TRBD1. The germline gives CDR1 SNHLY, CDR2 FYNNEI. The length of the CDR3 is 14 residues. V lost 1 base, J lost 5 bases, and 1 base stayed unmatched. The CDR3 here is CASSEGTGYQPQHF. The CDR3 nucleotides are TGTGCCAGCAGTGAAGGGACAGGGTATCAGCCCCAGCATTTT.

The genes are TRBV25-1 and TRBJ2-7; 9 bases are shared with TRBD2. In germline, CDR1 is MGHDK, CDR2 SYGVNS. The CDR3 sequence is 15 residues long. V dropped 1 base and J dropped 3; count of bases not matched to a gene: 4. The CDR3 region has the DNA TGTGCCAGCAGTGAATTGGGCGGGGGGGACTACGAGCAGTACTTC. It translates to CASSELGGGDYEQYF.

This clone was seen a few times. The V and J genes are TRBV5-1 and TRBJ2-2; 12 positions match TRBD2. The junction had 2 bases not matched to a gene; V was cut back by 5 bases and J by 3 bases. Germline CDR1 reads SGHRS; CDR2 reads YFSETQ. The CDR3 is made up of 15 amino acids. Here the CDR3 reads CASSLAGGYTGELFF. CDR3 coding DNA: TGCGCCAGCAGTCTAGCGGGAGGGTACACCGGGGAGCTGTTTTTT.

This chain uses TRBV28 with TRBJ2-1, with D perhaps TRBD1 (5 bases). Trimming shortened V by 5 bases and J by 4 bases, and 21 bases separated the two germline ends. The CDR3 is made up of 17 amino acids. Germline CDR1 reads MDHEN; CDR2 reads SYDVKM. This chain's CDR3 is CASSHRQGATSYNEQFF. CDR3 nucleotide sequence: TGTGCCAGCAGTCACCGCCAAGGGGCGACCTCATACAATGAGCAGTTCTTC.

The chain has TRBV9 and TRBJ2-5; the match to TRBD1 covers 7 bases. The CDR3 has 16 amino acids. From germline, CDR1 is SGDLS and CDR2 YYNGEE. Trimming removed 4 bases from V and 1 base from J; junction bases left unmatched: 10. The DNA for the CDR3 is TGTGCCAGCAGCCCTTTTTTGACAGGGCTCCAAGAGACCCAGTACTTC. It translates to CASSPFLTGLQETQYF.

This clone was seen just once. The V and J genes are TRBV15 and TRBJ1-4; TRBD1 might be the D (5 bases). Between the trimmed V and J ends, which lost 1 base and 6 bases, there was a span of 9 bases. Germline V gene lookup returns CDR1 LNHNV and CDR2 YYDKDF (reference sequence). The length of the CDR3 is 14 residues. CDR3 nucleotide sequence: TGTGCCACCAGCAGAGGCGGGGCTGATGAAAAACTGTTTTTT. Translation: CATSRGGADEKLFF.

J is TRBJ2-6 and V is TRBV29-1; 7 nucleotides agree with TRBD1. This CDR3 comprises 14 residues. With 4 bases clipped from V and 1 base from J, the junction kept 1 base outside the gene matches. Germline V gene data show CDR1 as SQVTM and CDR2 as ANQGSEA. The CDR3, as DNA: TGCAGCGTTGCAGGGGGATCTGGGGCCAACGTCCTGACTTTC. Its translation: CSVAGGSGANVLTF.

This clone was seen a few times. This chain uses TRBV30 with TRBJ1-5, with D possibly TRBD1 on 5 matching bases. Germline assignment: CDR1 GTSNPN and CDR2 SVGIG (reference sequence). The CDR3 covers 17 residues. With 1 base removed from V and 2 bases from J, the gap between germline ends came to 18 bases. This CDR3 is CAWSGDWGRGGNQPQHF. In DNA, the CDR3 is TGTGCCTGGAGTGGGGATTGGGGGAGGGGAGGCAATCAGCCCCAGCATTTT. The whole variable domain, remainder taken from reference TRBV30 and TRBJ1-5, is SQTIHQWPATLVQPVGSPLSLECTVEGTSNPNLYWYRQAAGRGLQLLFYSVGIGQISSEVPQNLSASRPQDRQFILSSKKLLLSDSGFYLCAWSGDWGRGGNQPQHFGDGTRLSIL.

This clone was observed many times. V and J are TRBV16 and TRBJ1-3; TRBD1 might be the D (6 bases). The CDR3 loop spans 13 amino acids. V was clipped by 4 bases and J by 4 bases, with 8 bases between them. The germline V gene has CDR1 KGHSY and CDR2 FQNENV. The CDR3 coding sequence is TGTGCCAGCAGCCCCGGGACAGGAAACACCATATATTTT. Protein product: CASSPGTGNTIYF.

V usage is TRBV9 and J usage is TRBJ2-7; no clear D gene. The germline V gene encodes CDR1 SGDLS and CDR2 YYNGEE. Between the trimmed V and J ends, which lost 4 bases and 0 bases, there was a span of 14 bases. This CDR3 spans 15 amino acids. The CDR3 is CASSPTESSSYEQYF. CDR3 DNA sequence: TGTGCCAGCAGCCCGACGGAGAGTAGCTCCTACGAGCAGTACTTC.

J is TRBJ1-5 and V is TRBV30; D is possibly TRBD1 (6 bases). CDR1 and CDR2 (germline): GTSNPN, SVGIG (reference sequence). The length of the CDR3 is 15 residues. V lost 1 base and J lost 4, with 14 bases in between. In nucleotides, the CDR3 is TGTGCCTGGAGTGCCGTTAGGGGGGGGAATCAGCCCCAGCATTTT. It encodes CAWSAVRGGNQPQHF.

The chain is built from TRBV14 and TRBJ2-2; D is undetermined. This CDR3 is built from 15 residues. Trimming took 2 bases from V and 4 from J, leaving 11 bases between them. Germline CDR1 and CDR2: SGHDN and FVKESK. DNA for the CDR3: TGTGCCAGCAGCCAAACCGTTGGACCCACCGGGGAGCTGTTTTTT. Protein: CASSQTVGPTGELFF.

This clone was counted between two and nine times. The V gene is TRBV28, the J gene TRBJ1-1; no firm D call. This CDR3 has 10 amino acids. Germline values: CDR1 MDHEN, CDR2 SYDVKM. CDR3 protein: CATLELEAFF. Written as DNA, the CDR3 is TGTGCAACCCTGGAGCTTGAAGCTTTCTTT.

The chain recombines TRBV4-2 with TRBJ1-5, with 8 bases identical to TRBD1. Germline V lookup: CDR1 LGHNA, CDR2 YNFKEQ. CDR3 length: 18 amino acids. J lost 0 bases, V lost 3 bases, and 10 bases had no gene match. Here the CDR3 DNA reads TGTGCCAGCAGCCAGGACCGGGACAGGTGGAATAGCAATCAGCCCCAGCATTTT. Translating gives CASSQDRDRWNSNQPQHF.

The chain has TRBV7-9 and TRBJ2-3; D is ambiguous. The CDR3 runs 16 residues. Germline CDR1 reads SEHNR; CDR2 reads FQNEAQ (reference sequence). V shed 1 base and J shed 5 bases, with 16 bases lying between them. CDR3 nucleotide sequence: TGTGCCAGCAGCTTAGTTGGTACTGACCCGGGAGATACGCAGTATTTT. As protein: CASSLVGTDPGDTQYF.

This chain links TRBV18 with TRBJ1-1; perhaps TRBD1 as D (6 bases). CDR1 is KGHSH and CDR2 is LQKENI in the germline V gene. The CDR3 is 15 amino acids. V was pared by 0 bases and J by 1 base, with 9 bases between. As DNA, the CDR3 is TGTGCCAGCTCACCACCTTTACAGGGGAACACTGAAGCTTTCTTT. Translation: CASSPPLQGNTEAFF. Combining the CDR3 with reference TRBV18 and TRBJ1-1 gives the whole variable domain NAGVMQNPRHLVRRRGQEARLRCSPMKGHSHVYWYRQLPEEGLKFMVYLQKENIIDESGMPKERFSAEFPKEGPSILRIQQVVRGDSAAYFCASSPPLQGNTEAFFGQGTRLTVV.

This chain links TRBV13 with TRBJ2-3; weak D call: TRBD1 (6 bases). Germline CDR1 reads PRHDT; CDR2 reads FYEKMQ (reference sequence). CDR3 length: 17 amino acids. Trimming cost V 5 bases and J 1 base, with 19 bases left between them. The CDR3 nucleotides read TGTGCCAGCAGCCCCCAAGGGACACGGGTAGGCACAGATACGCAGTATTTT. Translating gives CASSPQGTRVGTDTQYF.

The chain couples TRBV19 to TRBJ2-1; D is perhaps TRBD1 (6 bases). Trimming took 1 base from V and 6 from J, leaving 13 bases between them. The CDR3 sequence is 15 residues long. Germline values: CDR1 LNHDA, CDR2 SQIVND (reference sequence). CDR3: CASSIVGARSNEQFF. Here the CDR3 DNA reads TGTGCCAGTAGTATAGTGGGGGCGCGGAGCAATGAGCAGTTCTTC.

The chain is built from TRBV18 and TRBJ2-7; TRBD2 aligns across 8 bases. Germline loops: CDR1 KGHSH, CDR2 LQKENI. The CDR3 is 15 amino acids. The V and J ends lost 6 bases and 3 bases, in that order; junction bases with no gene match: 10. The CDR3 coding sequence is TGTGCCAGCTCTACGCGGCGGGGGGCTTTCTACGAGCAGTACTTC. Encoded protein: CASSTRRGAFYEQYF.

This clone was found once. The CDR3 region is CASSGRGSAYEQYF. The CDR3 nucleotides are TGTGCCTCCTCAGGGCGGGGGTCAGCCTACGAGCAGTACTTC. This sequence joins TRBV30 and TRBJ2-7, with TRBD2 matching 7 bases. This CDR3 region has 14 residues. The J segment lost 2 bases and the V segment lost 7 bases, leaving 11 bases of the junction unmatched. Germline CDR1 is GTSNPN and CDR2 is SVGIG (reference sequence). Full variable domain (outside the CDR3, taken from reference TRBV30 and TRBJ2-7): SQTIHQWPATLVQPVGSPLSLECTVEGTSNPNLYWYRQAAGRGLQLLFYSVGIGQISSEVPQNLSASRPQDRQFILSSKKLLLSDSGFYLCASSGRGSAYEQYFGPGTRLTVT.

This clone was seen a single time. The chain uses TRBV6-1 and TRBJ1-2; D perhaps matches TRBD1 (6 bases). Germline lookup yields CDR1 MNHNS and CDR2 SASEGT. The CDR3 loop spans 15 amino acids. V lost 2 bases and J 5 bases, leaving 15 bases between the germline ends. CDR3 DNA: TGTGCCAGCAGTGAAAGGACCGGGGGGCCGTATGGCTACACCTTC. Amino acid sequence: CASSERTGGPYGYTF.